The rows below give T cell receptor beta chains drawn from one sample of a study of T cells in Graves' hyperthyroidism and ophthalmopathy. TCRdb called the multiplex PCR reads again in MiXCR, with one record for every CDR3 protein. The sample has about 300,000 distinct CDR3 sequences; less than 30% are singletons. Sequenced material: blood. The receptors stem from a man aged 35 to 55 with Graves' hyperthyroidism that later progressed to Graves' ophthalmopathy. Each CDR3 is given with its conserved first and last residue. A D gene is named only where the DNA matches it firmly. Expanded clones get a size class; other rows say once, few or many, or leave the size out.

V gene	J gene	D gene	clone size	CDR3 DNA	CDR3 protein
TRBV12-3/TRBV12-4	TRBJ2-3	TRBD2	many	TGTGCCAGCAGCTATAGCGGGAATGTAGATACGCAGTATTTT	CASSYSGNVDTQYF
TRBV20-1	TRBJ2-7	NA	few	TGCAATGCTAGTGGCGGTTACTACGAGCAGTACTTC	CNASGGYYEQYF
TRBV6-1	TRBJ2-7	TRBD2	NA	TGTGCCAGCAGTGGAGGGGGAGGGGCTAGCGGGAGCTCCTACGAGCAGTACTTC	CASSGGGGASGSSYEQYF
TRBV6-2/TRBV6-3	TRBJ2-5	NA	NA	TGTGCCAGCAGGCCCAGGCTTTTCCAAGAGACCCAGTACTTC	CASRPRLFQETQYF
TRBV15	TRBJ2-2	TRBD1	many	TGTGCCACCAGCAGCGGACAGGGGGGGGACACCGGGGAGCTGTTTTTT	CATSSGQGGDTGELFF
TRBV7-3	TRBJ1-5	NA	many	TGTGCCAGCAGCTTAATGGGGACCGTCCACACGGCGACCAATCAGCCCCAGCATTTT	CASSLMGTVHTATNQPQHF
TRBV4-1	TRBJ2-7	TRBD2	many	TGCGCCAGCAGCCAAGGTATAGCGGGAACCTACGAGCAGTACTTC	CASSQGIAGTYEQYF
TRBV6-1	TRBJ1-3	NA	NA	TGTGCCAGCAGTGGAAGAAACCCAGGGGCAAGTGGATACACCATATATTTT	CASSGRNPGASGYTIYF
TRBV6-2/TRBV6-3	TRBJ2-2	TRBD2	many	TGTGCCAGCAGATTAGGACTAGCGGGAGTCACCGGGGAGCTGTTTTTT	CASRLGLAGVTGELFF
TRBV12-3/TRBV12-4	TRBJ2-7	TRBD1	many	TGTGCCAGCAGTTCCGGGACAGGGGCCTCCTACGAGCAGTACTTC	CASSSGTGASYEQYF
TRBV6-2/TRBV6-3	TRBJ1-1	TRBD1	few	TGTGCCAGCAGGCCTACAGGGGCCACGGCCCGATTT	CASRPTGATARF
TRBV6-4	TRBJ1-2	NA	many	TGTGCCAGCAATACCCCTACTAGCAGTGCTCTGTATGGCTACACCTTC	CASNTPTSSALYGYTF
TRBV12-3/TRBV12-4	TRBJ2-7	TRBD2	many	TGTGCCAGCAGTGCAGGACTAGCGGGAGGTAACGAGCAGTACTTC	CASSAGLAGGNEQYF
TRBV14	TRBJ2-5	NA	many	TGTGCCAGCAGCCTGCGAGAGCAATGGGAGACCCAGTACTTC	CASSLREQWETQYF
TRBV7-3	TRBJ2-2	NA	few	TGTGCCAGCAGCTTAAGAGGGGGGTCCGGGGAGCTGTTTTTT	CASSLRGGSGELFF
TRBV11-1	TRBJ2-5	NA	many	TGTGCCAGCAGCCCCCGACAGCGTCAAAGACAAGAGACCCAGTACTTC	CASSPRQRQRQETQYF
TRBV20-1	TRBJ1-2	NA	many	TGCAGTGCTGGGCTACATGCCAAGTCCTATGGCTACACCTTC	CSAGLHAKSYGYTF
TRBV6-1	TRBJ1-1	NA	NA	TGTGCCAGCAGTGAACACGAAGACATGAACACTGAAGCTTTCTTT	CASSEHEDMNTEAFF
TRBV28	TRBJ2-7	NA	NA	TGTGCCAGCAGGTCGGACTACGAGCAGTACTTC	CASRSDYEQYF
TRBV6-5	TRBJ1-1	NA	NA	TGTGCCAGCAGTTACGGGGAGGGTCCTTCGGTGGCTTTCTTT	CASSYGEGPSVAFF
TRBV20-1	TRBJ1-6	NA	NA	TGCAGTGCTAAGGACCCCAGGAGGAATTCACCCCTCCACTTT	CSAKDPRRNSPLHF
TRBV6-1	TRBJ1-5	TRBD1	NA	TGTGCCAGCAGTCGGACAGGAAGATATAGAAGCAATCAGCCCCAGCATTTT	CASSRTGRYRSNQPQHF
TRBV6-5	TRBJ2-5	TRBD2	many	TGTGCCAGCAGTTACGGCCTAGCGGCGCAAGAGACCCAGTACTTC	CASSYGLAAQETQYF
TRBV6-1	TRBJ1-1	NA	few	TGTGCCAGCAGACTAAATCCGGGACTGGGGAACACTGAAGCTTTCTTT	CASRLNPGLGNTEAFF
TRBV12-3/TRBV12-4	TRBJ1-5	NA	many	TGTGCCAGCAGAGGACAGCTAAATCAGCCCCAGCATTTT	CASRGQLNQPQHF
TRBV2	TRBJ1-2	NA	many	TGTGCCAGCAGTGAAGGGGAGGGTCTCAAGGGCTACACCTTC	CASSEGEGLKGYTF
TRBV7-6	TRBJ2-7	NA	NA	TGTGCCAGCAGCTGGCGGGGCGAGCAGTACTTC	CASSWRGEQYF
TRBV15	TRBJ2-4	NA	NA	TGTGCCACCAGCGGGCCGGGGACCTTAGCCAAAAACATTCAGTACTTC	CATSGPGTLAKNIQYF
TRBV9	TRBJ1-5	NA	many	TGTGCCAGCAGCGTACACAGGGACGATCAGCCCCAGCATTTT	CASSVHRDDQPQHF
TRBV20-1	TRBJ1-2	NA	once	TGCAGTGCTAGAGAAGCTTGGGTTGTTGGCTACACCTTC	CSAREAWVVGYTF